Each of the 28 T cell receptor beta chains below was sequenced from the same sample in a study of early T cells in non-severe SARS-CoV-2 infection. Via MiXCR, TCRdb re-called the 5' RACE reads, giving one row per CDR3 protein. The table includes over 35,000 distinct CDR3 sequences, under 7.5% detected once. Specimen: whole blood, collected at baseline. These receptors all come from an adult who was a healthcare worker with PCR-confirmed SARS-CoV-2 infection or an uninfected control (not recorded which).

This clonotype was seen repeatedly, ten times or more. This chain links TRBV2 with TRBJ2-3, with a tentative D call TRBD2 (6 bases). The CDR3 contains 16 residues. Trimming took 11 bases from V and 2 from J, leaving 23 bases between them. Germline V lookup: CDR1 SNHLY, CDR2 FYNNEI. DNA for the CDR3: TGTGCCTCTACCCTTCGGGCGGGAACCTCCACAGATACGCAGTATTTT. The encoded protein is CASTLRAGTSTDTQYF.

This clonotype was seen ten or more times. This chain joins TRBV7-2 and TRBJ2-7; D assignment may be TRBD1 or TRBD2 (5 bases each). V lost 1 base and J 3 bases, leaving 13 bases between the germline ends. Germline CDR1 and CDR2: SGHTA and FQGNSA. The CDR3 sequence is 15 residues long. The CDR3 sequence: CASSLDTGTFYEQYF. CDR3 nucleotide sequence: TGTGCCAGCAGCTTAGATACTGGGACCTTCTACGAGCAGTACTTC.

This clonotype was detected ten times or more. The chain couples TRBV27 to TRBJ2-3; weak D call: TRBD1 (5 bases). In germline, CDR1 is MNHEY, CDR2 SMNVEV (reference sequence). Trimming cost V 3 bases and J 5 bases, with 9 bases left between them. The CDR3 is 13 residues long. CDR3 DNA: TGTGCCAGCAGTTTTATTCAGGGAGATACGCAGTATTTT. This encodes CASSFIQGDTQYF.

This clonotype was recorded at least ten times. One end of the junction is discordant with germline, which a read error may explain. The rearrangement joins TRBV5-1 to TRBJ2-1; the D gene could be TRBD1 or TRBD2 (5 bases each). CDR3 length: 13 residues. Germline V gene lookup returns CDR1 SGHRS and CDR2 YFSETQ. This CDR3 reads CASSGGVERSMVF. CDR3 bases: TGCGCCAGCAGCGGGGGAGTGGAGCGGTCGATGGTCTTC.

This clonotype was seen only a few times. The chain has TRBV20-1 and TRBJ1-2; D gene uncertain. The V gene lost 6 bases and the J gene lost 4 bases, with 21 bases spanning the gap. The germline V gene encodes CDR1 DFQATT and CDR2 SNEGSKA (reference sequence). The CDR3 spans 15 residues. The CDR3 loop is CSAEGSPTELYGYTF. CDR3 DNA sequence: TGCAGTGCCGAAGGGTCACCGACGGAGCTCTATGGCTACACCTTC.

This chain links TRBV5-6 with TRBJ1-4; TRBD1 aligns across 10 bases. The CDR3 is made up of 17 amino acids. Germline CDR1 and CDR2: SGHDT and YYEEEE. With 0 bases clipped from V and 7 bases from J, the junction kept 9 bases outside the gene matches. The CDR3 nucleotides are TGTGCCAGCAGCTTGGGAGCCTCCGGGACAGGGGCTGAAAAACTGTTTTTT. Its protein is CASSLGASGTGAEKLFF.

This clonotype showed up just a few times. This chain joins TRBV7-3 and TRBJ2-3, with 8 positions matching TRBD2. V dropped 4 bases and J dropped 2; count of bases not matched to a gene: 5. The CDR3 loop spans 15 amino acids. Germline V lookup: CDR1 SGHTA, CDR2 FQGTGA. This chain's CDR3 is CASSSGLEDTDTQYF. Written as DNA, the CDR3 is TGTGCCAGCAGCTCGGGACTAGAAGACACAGATACGCAGTATTTT.

This clonotype was seen more than once but under ten times. CDR3 sequence (DNA): TGTGCCAGCAGCCGGGACAGCAAAAACATTCAGTACTTC. It specifies CASSRDSKNIQYF. The J gene is TRBJ2-4, the V gene TRBV12-3 or TRBV12-4; 7 bases are shared with TRBD1. The CDR3 is 13 amino acids. Losses at the gene ends were 6 bases for V and 3 bases for J; bases not matched to a gene: 2.

Ten or more counts support this clonotype. The V gene is TRBV6-6, the J gene TRBJ2-5; D ambiguous. CDR1 and CDR2 (germline): MNHNY, SVGAGI (reference sequence). V lost 3 bases and J 5 bases, leaving 7 bases between the germline ends. The CDR3 loop spans 12 amino acids. CDR3: CASSYRKETQYF. The CDR3 DNA sequence: TGTGCCAGCAGTTATCGTAAGGAGACCCAGTACTTC.

This clonotype has a count of ten or more. This chain links TRBV7-9 with TRBJ2-3; D is ambiguous. Germline V gene data show CDR1 as SEHNR and CDR2 as FQNEAQ (reference sequence). The CDR3 has 14 residues. Trimming removed 0 bases from V and 1 base from J, with 5 bases in between. The CDR3 sequence is CASSLAGRTDTQYF. CDR3 DNA: TGTGCCAGCAGCTTAGCGGGCCGCACAGATACGCAGTATTTT. Looking up the rest from reference TRBV7-9 and TRBJ2-3 gives the full variable domain: DTGVSQNPRHKITKRGQNVTFRCDPISEHNRLYWYRQTLGQGPEFLTYFQNEAQLEKSRLLSDRFSAERPKGSFSTLEIQRTEQGDSAMYLCASSLAGRTDTQYFGPGTRLTVL.

Ten or more counts support this clonotype. This chain uses TRBV18 with TRBJ1-1; D is uncertain. Germline V gene sequence: CDR1 KGHSH, CDR2 LQKENI. This CDR3 spans 12 amino acids. The ends were cut back, 6 bases at V and 1 base at J, with 6 bases in the middle. CDR3 coding DNA: TGTGCCAGCTCCGCTGCGAACACTGAAGCTTTCTTT. It is translated as CASSAANTEAFF.

This clonotype appeared many times. The rearrangement links TRBV2 to TRBJ2-3; D not resolved. Germline V lookup: CDR1 SNHLY, CDR2 FYNNEI. This CDR3 is 15 amino acids long. V was shortened by 7 bases and J by 5 bases, with 19 bases between the two germline ends. The CDR3: CASKGQPSGEDTQYF. The CDR3 coding sequence is TGTGCCAGCAAAGGCCAGCCGTCCGGAGAAGATACGCAGTATTTT. Full variable domain (missing parts from reference TRBV2 and TRBJ2-3): EPEVTQTPSHQVTQMGQEVILRCVPISNHLYFYWYRQILGQKVEFLVSFYNNEISEKSEIFDDQFSVERPDGSNFTLKIRSTKLEDSAMYFCASKGQPSGEDTQYFGPGTRLTVL.

This clonotype was found many times. The V call is TRBV7-2, the J call TRBJ2-1, with D perhaps matching TRBD2 (6 bases). The length of the CDR3 is 15 residues. V gave up 1 base and J gave up 8 bases, with 15 bases separating them. Germline V gene sequence: CDR1 SGHTA, CDR2 FQGNSA. Here the CDR3 reads CASSLDGSVLYEQFF. Here the CDR3 DNA reads TGTGCCAGCAGCTTAGACGGGAGCGTGCTATATGAGCAGTTCTTC.

This clonotype showed up many times. This rearrangement joins TRBV10-3 to TRBJ2-1, with D tentatively TRBD1 (5 bases). CDR3 length equals 14 residues. Trimming left V 8 bases short and J 0 bases short, with 11 bases between. In germline, CDR1 is ENHRY, CDR2 SYGVKD. The CDR3 loop reads CAIGASSSYNEQFF. CDR3 sequence (DNA): TGTGCCATCGGGGCCTCCAGCTCCTACAATGAGCAGTTCTTC.

This clonotype was counted only a few times. The V call is TRBV6-5, the J call TRBJ2-5; D gene ambiguous. The CDR3 loop spans 14 amino acids. From germline, CDR1 is MNHEY and CDR2 SVGAGI. The V end lost 5 bases, the J end lost 4 bases, and 14 bases lay between the germline ends. In DNA, the CDR3 is TGTGCCAGCAGTCGCGAGGCGCTGGGAGAGACCCAGTACTTC. Amino acids: CASSREALGETQYF.

This clonotype was seen at least ten times. This chain joins TRBV7-2 and TRBJ2-7; 7 positions agree with TRBD2. The junction had 6 bases not matched to a gene; V was cut back by 4 bases and J by 0 bases. The CDR3 is 15 residues long. CDR1 SGHTA and CDR2 FQGNSA come from the germline V gene. The CDR3 DNA reads TGTGCCAGCAGCTCCCACGGCGGGAGCTCCTACGAGCAGTACTTC. This sequence encodes CASSSHGGSSYEQYF.

This clonotype was detected ten times or more. The chain joins TRBV20-1 to TRBJ2-3, with TRBD2 matching over 9 bases. This CDR3 region has 15 residues. V shed 6 bases and J 4 bases; nucleotides not matched to a gene: 11. Germline lookup yields CDR1 DFQATT and CDR2 SNEGSKA (reference sequence). This CDR3 is CSAPPRAGGPDTQYF. For the CDR3, the DNA is TGCAGTGCCCCCCCTCGGGCGGGGGGGCCAGATACGCAGTATTTT.

This rearrangement joins TRBV11-2 to TRBJ1-1, with D perhaps matching TRBD1 (6 bases). This CDR3 contains 18 residues. In germline, CDR1 is SGHAT, CDR2 FQNNGV. The V and J ends lost 2 bases and 6 bases respectively, with 25 bases between them. As DNA, the CDR3 is TGTGCCAGCAGCTTACGCCCACCTAGGGATACAGGGATCTCTGAAGCTTTCTTT. It yields the protein CASSLRPPRDTGISEAFF.

This sequence joins TRBV12-5 and TRBJ2-1; TRBD2 matches 7 bases. This CDR3 is 15 amino acids long. V shed 7 bases and J 8 bases; nucleotides not matched to a gene: 14. Per the germline V gene, CDR1 is LGHNT and CDR2 is FRNRAP. The CDR3 protein is CASARSSGVDHEQFF. The CDR3 coding sequence is TGTGCTAGTGCCCGTTCCAGCGGGGTCGACCATGAGCAGTTCTTC.

This clonotype was recorded a few times. The chain employs TRBV1 and TRBJ1-2; the table's TRBD1 call for D was not verified on the DNA. TRBV1 is a known pseudogene. The CDR3 consists of 15 residues. CDR3 nucleotides: TGCACCAGCAGCCAATTGGACAGGGAGGACTATGGCTACACCTTC. Its translation is CTSSQLDREDYGYTF.

The rearrangement uses TRBV27 and TRBJ2-7; no definite D call. Germline V gives CDR1 MNHEY, CDR2 SMNVEV (reference sequence). The germline V and J ends were trimmed by 5 bases and 6 bases, with 8 bases remaining between them. The CDR3 covers 11 residues. CDR3 region: CASSPPLEQYF. In DNA, the CDR3 is TGTGCCAGCAGTCCCCCCCTCGAGCAGTACTTC.

This clonotype was observed at least ten times. This CDR3 is CASSLVLGEQFF. The CDR3 DNA is TGTGCCAGCAGCTTAGTTCTCGGTGAGCAGTTCTTC. The genes are TRBV7-2 and TRBJ2-1; D is uncertain. Looked up from germline, CDR1 is SGHTA and CDR2 is FQGNSA. Trimming took 1 base from V and 9 from J, leaving 7 bases between them. CDR3 length equals 12 residues. Full variable domain (outside the CDR3, taken from reference TRBV7-2 and TRBJ2-1): GAGVSQSPSNKVTEKGKDVELRCDPISGHTALYWYRQSLGQGLEFLIYFQGNSAPDKSGLPSDRFSAERTGGSVSTLTIQRTQQEDSAVYLCASSLVLGEQFFGPGTRLTVL.

The chain uses TRBV6-2 or TRBV6-3 and TRBJ2-5, with 7 bases matching TRBD2. J gave up 3 bases and V 0 bases, and 10 bases lay outside the gene matches. Looked up from germline, CDR1 is MNHEY and CDR2 is SVGEGT. CDR3 size: 17 residues. The CDR3 DNA is TGTGCCAGCAGTTACTCGCGAACGCCCAGCGGGGAAGAGACCCAGTACTTC. This translates into CASSYSRTPSGEETQYF.

This clonotype was detected ten times or more. V is TRBV4-3 and J is TRBJ2-4, with D tentatively TRBD1 (6 bases). This CDR3 contains 13 residues. Trimming took off 3 bases at V and 7 bases at J, with 10 bases between the two ends. Germline V CDR1 and CDR2: LGHNA, YSLEER. The CDR3 DNA is TGCGCCAGCAGCCAGCTACAGGGTAACATTCAGTACTTC. It codes for CASSQLQGNIQYF.

In this sample, this clonotype turned up many times. This sequence joins TRBV4-1 and TRBJ1-6; a weak D match, TRBD1 (5 bases). CDR3 length equals 17 residues. Trimming pared 1 base from V and 7 bases from J, leaving 17 bases between. Germline V lookup: CDR1 MGHRA, CDR2 YSYEKL. CDR3 region: CASSQGETGPPNSPLHF. Written as DNA, the CDR3 is TGCGCCAGCAGCCAAGGGGAAACGGGGCCGCCGAATTCACCCCTCCACTTT.

This clonotype was seen many times. This chain uses TRBV11-2 with TRBJ2-5; no clear D gene. This CDR3 has 13 amino acids. Germline V gene sequence: CDR1 SGHAT, CDR2 FQNNGV. The V and J ends lost 5 bases and 5 bases respectively, with 12 bases between them. CDR3 region: CASSPDLWETQYF. CDR3 in DNA: TGTGCCAGCAGCCCCGACCTATGGGAGACCCAGTACTTC.

V is TRBV6-6 and J is TRBJ1-1, with TRBD1 matching 9 bases. Germline CDR1 is MNHNY and CDR2 is SVGAGI (reference sequence). CDR3 length: 14 amino acids. V shed 10 bases and J 5 bases; nucleotides not matched to a gene: 11. CDR3 sequence (DNA): TGTGCCACCGTGGAGGACAGGGGAAGTACTGAAGCTTTCTTT. Translated: CATVEDRGSTEAFF.

This clonotype appeared a few times. The J gene is TRBJ2-4, the V gene TRBV7-9; no firm D call. The CDR3 runs to 13 residues. Germline V lookup: CDR1 SEHNR, CDR2 FQNEAQ (reference sequence). Between the trimmed V and J ends, which lost 3 bases and 6 bases, there was a span of 9 bases. The DNA for the CDR3 is TGTGCCAGCAGCTTTGGTCCGGCAAACATTCAGTACTTC. It codes for CASSFGPANIQYF.